This T cell receptor beta chain was captured by sequencing in a study of human T cells and chemical hapten exposure. Time point defined: patch test 3, about 24 weeks after DPC sensitization. Treatment described: therapeutic diphenylcyclopropenone sensitization with weekly scalp DPC. The CDR3 contains 17 residues. Losses at the gene ends were 8 bases for V and 0 bases for J; bases not matched to a gene: 6. Germline CDR1 MDHEN, CDR2 SYDVKM. The library labeled individual cDNA molecules by adding unique molecular identifiers to them. TCRdb re-called the RACE reads through MiXCR, storing one row per CDR3 protein. The repertoire has more than 85,000 distinct CDR3 sequences, less than 40% of them found once; the top ten carry around 2.7%.

This TCR derives from a man in his forties with alopecia areata. Some clones in this sample may be carry-over from other donors' samples. The sample here was whole blood, taken in connection with sensitization to the hapten diphenylcyclopropenone (DPC). V is TRBV28 and J is TRBJ2-6, with TRBD1 identical over 11 bases. The CDR3 here is CASGAGTGGSGANVLTF. The CDR3 nucleotides read TGTGCCAGCGGCGCCGGGACAGGGGGCTCTGGGGCCAACGTCCTGACTTTC. The full variable domain, with the rest looked up from reference TRBV28 and TRBJ2-6, is DVKVTQSSRYLVKRTGEKVFLECVQDMDHENMFWYRQDPGLGLRLIYFSYDVKMKEKGDIPEGYSVSREKKERFSLILESASTNQTSMYLCASGAGTGGSGANVLTFGAGSRLTVL.